This T cell receptor beta chain was sequenced for a study of blood T cells in healthy people across ages. This clonotype was picked up one time. Its matching antigen is unknown. CDR3 length equals 14 residues. The germline V gene has CDR1 SGHRS and CDR2 YFSETQ. V lost 5 bases, J lost 4 bases, and 1 base stayed unmatched. Sample-barcoded 5' priming and a J-beta primer mix drove a second PCR of roughly 6 to 12 cycles. MiXCR, run by TCRdb on the 5' RACE reads, gives a single entry per CDR3 protein. This table has around 600,000 distinct CDR3 sequences, under 55% appearing once. Donors ranged from about 6 to 95 years old and were healthy Caucasians in Russia. Study findings and constraints: The unknown donor CMV status may have confounded expanded clonotype changes. Unsorted PBMC input precluded a conclusive naive versus antigen-experienced comparison.

The source of this sequence is a man older than 75 in good health. V gene TRBV5-1 combines with J gene TRBJ2-2, with TRBD1 matching 11 bases. The sequencing input was blood. CDR3 DNA: TGCGCCAGCAGGGGACAGGGGGGCACCGGGGAGCTGTTTTTT. It translates to CASRGQGGTGELFF.